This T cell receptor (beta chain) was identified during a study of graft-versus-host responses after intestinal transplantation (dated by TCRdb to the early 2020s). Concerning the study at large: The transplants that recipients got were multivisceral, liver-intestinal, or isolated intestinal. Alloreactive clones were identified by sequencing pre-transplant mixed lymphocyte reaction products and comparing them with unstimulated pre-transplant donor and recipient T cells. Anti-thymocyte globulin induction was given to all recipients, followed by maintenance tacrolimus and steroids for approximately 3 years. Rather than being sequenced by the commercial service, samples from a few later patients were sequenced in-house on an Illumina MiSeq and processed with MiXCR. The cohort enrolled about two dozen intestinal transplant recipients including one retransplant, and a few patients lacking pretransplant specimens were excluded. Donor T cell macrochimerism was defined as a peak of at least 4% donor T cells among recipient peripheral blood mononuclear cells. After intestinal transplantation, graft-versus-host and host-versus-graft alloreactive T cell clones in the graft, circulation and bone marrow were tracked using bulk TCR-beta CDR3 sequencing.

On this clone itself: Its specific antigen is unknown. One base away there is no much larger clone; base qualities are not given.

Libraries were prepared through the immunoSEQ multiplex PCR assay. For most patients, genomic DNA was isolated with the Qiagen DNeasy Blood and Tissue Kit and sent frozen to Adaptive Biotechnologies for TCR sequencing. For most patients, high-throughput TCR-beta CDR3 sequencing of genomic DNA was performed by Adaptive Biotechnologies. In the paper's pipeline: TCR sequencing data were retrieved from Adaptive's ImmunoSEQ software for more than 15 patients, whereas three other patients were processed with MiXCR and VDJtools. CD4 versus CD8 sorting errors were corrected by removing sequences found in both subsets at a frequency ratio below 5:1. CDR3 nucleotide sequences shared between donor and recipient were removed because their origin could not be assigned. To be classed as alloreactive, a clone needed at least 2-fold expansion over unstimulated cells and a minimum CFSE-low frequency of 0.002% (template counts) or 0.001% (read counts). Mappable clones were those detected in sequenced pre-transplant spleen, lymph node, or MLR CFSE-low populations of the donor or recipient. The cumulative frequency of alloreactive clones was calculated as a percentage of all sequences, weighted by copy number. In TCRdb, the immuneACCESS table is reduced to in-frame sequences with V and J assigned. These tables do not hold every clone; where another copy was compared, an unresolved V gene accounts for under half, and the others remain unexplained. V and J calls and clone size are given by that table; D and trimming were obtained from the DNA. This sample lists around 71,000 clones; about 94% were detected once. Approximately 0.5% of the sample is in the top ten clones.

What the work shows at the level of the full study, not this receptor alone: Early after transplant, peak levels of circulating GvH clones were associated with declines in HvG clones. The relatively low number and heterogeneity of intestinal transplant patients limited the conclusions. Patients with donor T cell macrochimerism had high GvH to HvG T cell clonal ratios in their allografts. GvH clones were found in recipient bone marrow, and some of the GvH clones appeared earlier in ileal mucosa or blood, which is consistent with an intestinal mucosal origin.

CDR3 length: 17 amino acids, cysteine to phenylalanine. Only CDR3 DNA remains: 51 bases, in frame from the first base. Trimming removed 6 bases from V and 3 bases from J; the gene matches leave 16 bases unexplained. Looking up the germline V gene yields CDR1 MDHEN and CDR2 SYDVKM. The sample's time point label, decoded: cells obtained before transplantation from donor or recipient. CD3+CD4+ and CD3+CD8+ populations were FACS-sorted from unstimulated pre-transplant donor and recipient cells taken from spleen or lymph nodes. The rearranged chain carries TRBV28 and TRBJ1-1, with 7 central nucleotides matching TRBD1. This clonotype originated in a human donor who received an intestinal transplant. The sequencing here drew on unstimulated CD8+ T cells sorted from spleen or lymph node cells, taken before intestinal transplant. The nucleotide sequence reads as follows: TGTGCCAGCAGCCAAGTTGACAGGGTTGGAGAAGACACTGAAGCTTTCTTT. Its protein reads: CASSQVDRVGEDTEAFF.